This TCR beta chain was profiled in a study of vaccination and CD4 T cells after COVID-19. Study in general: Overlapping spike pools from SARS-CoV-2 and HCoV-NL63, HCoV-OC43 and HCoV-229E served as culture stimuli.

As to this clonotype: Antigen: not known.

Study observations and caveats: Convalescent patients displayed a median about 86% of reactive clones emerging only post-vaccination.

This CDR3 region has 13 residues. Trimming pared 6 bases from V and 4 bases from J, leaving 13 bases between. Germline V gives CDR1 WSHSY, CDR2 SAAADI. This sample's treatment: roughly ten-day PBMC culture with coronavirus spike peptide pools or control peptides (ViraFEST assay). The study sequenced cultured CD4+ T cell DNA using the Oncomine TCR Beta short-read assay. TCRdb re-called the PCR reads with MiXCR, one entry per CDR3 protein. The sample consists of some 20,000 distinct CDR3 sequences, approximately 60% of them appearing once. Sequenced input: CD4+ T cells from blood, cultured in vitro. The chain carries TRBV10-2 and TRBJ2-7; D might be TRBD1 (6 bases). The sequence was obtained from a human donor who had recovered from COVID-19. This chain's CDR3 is CASSLTGQYEQYF. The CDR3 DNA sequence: TGCGCCAGCAGCCTGACAGGACAATACGAGCAGTACTTC.